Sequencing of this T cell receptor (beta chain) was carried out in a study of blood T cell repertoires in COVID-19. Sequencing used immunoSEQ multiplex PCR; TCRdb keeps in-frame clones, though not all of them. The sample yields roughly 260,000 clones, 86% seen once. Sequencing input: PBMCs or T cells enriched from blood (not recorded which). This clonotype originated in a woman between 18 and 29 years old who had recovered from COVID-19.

CDR3 in DNA: TGCAGCGTTAGCGGTAGCGGAGTTGACTTAGCCAAAAACATTCAGTACTTC. Residues: CSVSGSGVDLAKNIQYF. V and J are TRBV29-1 and TRBJ2-4, with D perhaps TRBD2 (6 bases). This CDR3 is 17 amino acids long. With 5 bases removed from V and 0 bases from J, the gap between germline ends came to 20 bases. The germline V gene encodes CDR1 SQVTM and CDR2 ANQGSEA.